This T cell receptor beta chain stems from a study of metastatic and nonmetastatic thyroid tumors. Findings of the study overall: Compared with benign nodules, malignant thyroid tumors were reported to have significantly higher TCR beta diversity in both blood and tumor.

This clone was counted ten times or more. No antigen is known for it. No treatment of any kind had been given to any patient before thyroid surgery. Trimming at V came to 6 bases and at J to 3 bases, leaving 7 bases not matched to a gene. The CDR3 totals 15 residues. Germline CDR1 and CDR2: MNHNS and SASEGT. TCRdb re-called the PCR reads with MiXCR. The sample lists about 16,000 clones; around 25% were seen once. The TCR was taken from a male donor with papillary thyroid cancer or a benign thyroid nodule (not recorded which). Some clones in this sample may be carry-over from other donors' samples. This chain links TRBV6-1 with TRBJ1-4; TRBD1 matches at 7 bases. The source material was blood. CDR3 sequence reads: CASRLDRAANEKLFF. The CDR3 coding sequence is TGTGCCAGCAGACTTGACAGGGCTGCTAATGAAAAACTGTTTTTT.